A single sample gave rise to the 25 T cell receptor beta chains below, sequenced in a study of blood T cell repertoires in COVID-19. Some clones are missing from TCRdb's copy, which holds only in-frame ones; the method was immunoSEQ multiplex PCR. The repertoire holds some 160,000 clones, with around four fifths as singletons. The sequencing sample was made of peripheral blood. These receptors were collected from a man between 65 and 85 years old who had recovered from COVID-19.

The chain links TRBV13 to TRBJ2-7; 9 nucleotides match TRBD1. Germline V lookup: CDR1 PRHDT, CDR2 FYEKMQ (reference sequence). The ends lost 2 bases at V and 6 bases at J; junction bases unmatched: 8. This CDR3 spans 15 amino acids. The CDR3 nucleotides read TGTGCCAGCAGCTTAAGGGGGACAGGGTGGGTCGAGCAGTACTTC. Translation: CASSLRGTGWVEQYF. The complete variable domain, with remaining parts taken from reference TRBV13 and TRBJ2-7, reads AAGVIQSPRHLIKEKRETATLKCYPIPRHDTVYWYQQGPGQDPQFLISFYEKMQSDKGSIPDRFSAQQFSDYHSELNMSSLELGDSALYFCASSLRGTGWVEQYFGPGTRLTVT.

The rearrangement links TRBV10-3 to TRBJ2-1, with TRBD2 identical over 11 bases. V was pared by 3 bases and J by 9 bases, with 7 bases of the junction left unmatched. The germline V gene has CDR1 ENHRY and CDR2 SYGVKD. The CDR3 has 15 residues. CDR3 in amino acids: CAISDSLAGVSEQFF. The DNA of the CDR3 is TGTGCCATCAGTGATTCACTAGCGGGAGTAAGTGAGCAGTTCTTC.

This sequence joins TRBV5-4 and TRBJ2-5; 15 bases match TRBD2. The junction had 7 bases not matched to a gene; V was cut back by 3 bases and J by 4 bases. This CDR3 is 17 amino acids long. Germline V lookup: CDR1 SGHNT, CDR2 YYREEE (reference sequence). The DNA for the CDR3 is TGTGCCAGCAGCTCGAGGACTAGCGGGAGGGCCGGAGAGACCCAGTACTTC. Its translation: CASSSRTSGRAGETQYF. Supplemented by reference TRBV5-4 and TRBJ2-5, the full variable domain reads ETGVTQSPTHLIKTRGQQVTLRCSSQSGHNTVSWYQQALGQGPQFIFQYYREEENGRGNFPPRFSGLQFPNYSSELNVNALELDDSALYLCASSSRTSGRAGETQYFGPGTRLLVL.

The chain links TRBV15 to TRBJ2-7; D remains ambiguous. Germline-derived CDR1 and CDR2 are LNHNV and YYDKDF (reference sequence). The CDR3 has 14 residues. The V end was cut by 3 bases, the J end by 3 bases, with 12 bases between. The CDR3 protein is CATSSYRVSYEQYF. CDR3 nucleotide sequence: TGTGCCACCAGCAGCTATCGGGTGAGCTACGAGCAGTACTTC.

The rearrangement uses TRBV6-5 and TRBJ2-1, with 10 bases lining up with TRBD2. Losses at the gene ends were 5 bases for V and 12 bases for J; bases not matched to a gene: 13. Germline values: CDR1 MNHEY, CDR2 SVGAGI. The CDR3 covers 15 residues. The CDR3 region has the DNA TGTGCCAGCAGTACGGGGACTAGCGCACCACGGAGGCAGTTCTTC. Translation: CASSTGTSAPRRQFF.

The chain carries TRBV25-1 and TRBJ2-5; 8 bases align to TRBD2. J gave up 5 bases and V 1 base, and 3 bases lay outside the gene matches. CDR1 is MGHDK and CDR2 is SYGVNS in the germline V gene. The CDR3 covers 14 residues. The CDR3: CASSEFGGEETQYF. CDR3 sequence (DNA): TGTGCCAGCAGTGAATTCGGGGGGGAGGAGACCCAGTACTTC.

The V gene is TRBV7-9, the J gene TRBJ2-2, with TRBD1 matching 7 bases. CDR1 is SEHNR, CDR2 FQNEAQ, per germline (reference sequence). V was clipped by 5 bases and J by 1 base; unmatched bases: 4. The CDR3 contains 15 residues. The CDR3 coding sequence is TGTGCCAGCAGCCAACGGGACAGGAACACCGGGGAGCTGTTTTTT. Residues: CASSQRDRNTGELFF.

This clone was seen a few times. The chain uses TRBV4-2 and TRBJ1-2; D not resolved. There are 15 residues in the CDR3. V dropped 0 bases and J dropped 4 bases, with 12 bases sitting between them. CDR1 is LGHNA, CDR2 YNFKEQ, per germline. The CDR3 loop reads CASSQEHGESYGYTF. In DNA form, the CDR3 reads TGTGCCAGCAGCCAAGAACACGGGGAAAGCTATGGCTACACCTTC.

The CDR3 protein is CASSPEGTGVEKLFF. DNA of the CDR3: TGTGCCAGCAGCCCCGAGGGGACAGGGGTTGAAAAACTGTTTTTT. This chain links TRBV3-1 (or the pseudogene TRBV3-2) with TRBJ1-4; 10 bases map to TRBD1. V trimming: 4 bases; J trimming: 7 bases; junction bases outside the gene matches: 6. Germline V gives CDR1 LGHDT, CDR2 YNNKEL (reference sequence). The CDR3 has 15 amino acids.

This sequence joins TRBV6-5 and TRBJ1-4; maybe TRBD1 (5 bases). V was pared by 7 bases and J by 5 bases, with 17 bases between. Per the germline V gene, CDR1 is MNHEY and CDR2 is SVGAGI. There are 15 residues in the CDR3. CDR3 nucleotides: TGTGCCAGCACAGCACAGGCCAGCCAAAATGAAAAACTGTTTTTT. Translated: CASTAQASQNEKLFF.

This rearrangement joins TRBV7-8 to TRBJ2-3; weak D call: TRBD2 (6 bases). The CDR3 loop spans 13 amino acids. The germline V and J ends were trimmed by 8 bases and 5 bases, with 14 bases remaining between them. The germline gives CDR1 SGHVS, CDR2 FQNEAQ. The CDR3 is CASGGLLEDTQYF. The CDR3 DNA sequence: TGTGCCAGCGGAGGACTATTGGAAGATACGCAGTATTTT.

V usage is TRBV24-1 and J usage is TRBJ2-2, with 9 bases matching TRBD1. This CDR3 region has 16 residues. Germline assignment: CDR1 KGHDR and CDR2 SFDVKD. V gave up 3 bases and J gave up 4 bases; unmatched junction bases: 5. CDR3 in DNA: TGTGCCACCAGTGATCCCGGGACAGGGTCCACCGGGGAGCTGTTTTTT. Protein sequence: CATSDPGTGSTGELFF.

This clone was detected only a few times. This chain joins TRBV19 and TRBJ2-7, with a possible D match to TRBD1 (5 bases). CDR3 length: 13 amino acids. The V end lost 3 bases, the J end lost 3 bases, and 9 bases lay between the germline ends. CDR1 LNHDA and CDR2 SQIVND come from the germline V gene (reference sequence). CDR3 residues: CASSIQGGYEQYF. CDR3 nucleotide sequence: TGTGCCAGTAGTATCCAGGGTGGCTACGAGCAGTACTTC.

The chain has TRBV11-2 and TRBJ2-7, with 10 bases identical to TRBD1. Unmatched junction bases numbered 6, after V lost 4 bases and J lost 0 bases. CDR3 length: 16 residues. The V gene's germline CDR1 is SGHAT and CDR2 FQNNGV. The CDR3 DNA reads TGTGCCAGCAGCTCCGGGACAGGGGCGATCTCCTACGAGCAGTACTTC. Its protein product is CASSSGTGAISYEQYF.

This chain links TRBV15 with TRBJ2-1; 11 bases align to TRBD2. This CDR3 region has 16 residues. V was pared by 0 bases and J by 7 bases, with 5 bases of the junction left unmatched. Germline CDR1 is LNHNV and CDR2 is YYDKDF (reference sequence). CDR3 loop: CATSRDLAGGLNEQFF. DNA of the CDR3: TGTGCCACCAGCAGAGATCTAGCGGGAGGTTTGAATGAGCAGTTCTTC.

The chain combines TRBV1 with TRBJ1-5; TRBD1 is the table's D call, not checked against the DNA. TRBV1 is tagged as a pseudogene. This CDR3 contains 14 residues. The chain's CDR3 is CTSSRNRVGQPQHF. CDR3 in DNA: TGCACCAGCAGCAGGAACAGGGTCGGACAGCCCCAGCATTTT.

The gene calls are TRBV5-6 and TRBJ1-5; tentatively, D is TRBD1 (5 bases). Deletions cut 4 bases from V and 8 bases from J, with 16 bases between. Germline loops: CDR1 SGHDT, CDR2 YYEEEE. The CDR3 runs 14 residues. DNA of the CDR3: TGTGCCAGCAGCCCGGGGGGTTTAACGGAGCCCCAGCATTTT. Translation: CASSPGGLTEPQHF.

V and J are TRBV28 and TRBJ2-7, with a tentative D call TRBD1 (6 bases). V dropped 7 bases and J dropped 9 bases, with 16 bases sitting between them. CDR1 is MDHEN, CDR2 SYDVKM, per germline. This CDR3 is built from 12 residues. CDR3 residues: CASTDRDKGQYF. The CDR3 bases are TGTGCCAGCACCGACCGGGACAAAGGGCAGTACTTC.

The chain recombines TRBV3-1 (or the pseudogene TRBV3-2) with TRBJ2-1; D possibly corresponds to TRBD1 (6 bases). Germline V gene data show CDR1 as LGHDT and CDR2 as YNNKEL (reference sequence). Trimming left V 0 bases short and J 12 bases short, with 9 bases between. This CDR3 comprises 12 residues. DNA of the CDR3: TGTGCCAGCAGCCAAGACGCACAGGGGCAGTTCTTC. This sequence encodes CASSQDAQGQFF.

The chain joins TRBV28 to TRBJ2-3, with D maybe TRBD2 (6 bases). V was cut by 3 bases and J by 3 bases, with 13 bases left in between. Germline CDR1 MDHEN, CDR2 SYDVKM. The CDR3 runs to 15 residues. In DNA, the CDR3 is TGTGCCAGCAGTTTCGAGGGAGGAGGGACAGATACGCAGTATTTT. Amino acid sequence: CASSFEGGGTDTQYF.

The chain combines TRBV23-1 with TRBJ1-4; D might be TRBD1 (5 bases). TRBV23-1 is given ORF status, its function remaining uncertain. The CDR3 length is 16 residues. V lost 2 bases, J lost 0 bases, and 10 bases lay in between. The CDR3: CASSQPYRSTNEKLFF. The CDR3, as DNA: TGCGCCAGCAGTCAACCGTACAGGTCAACTAATGAAAAACTGTTTTTT.

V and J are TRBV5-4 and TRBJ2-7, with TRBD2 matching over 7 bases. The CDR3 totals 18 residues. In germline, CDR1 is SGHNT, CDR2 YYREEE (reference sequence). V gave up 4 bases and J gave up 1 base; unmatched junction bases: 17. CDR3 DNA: TGTGCCAGCAGCGGGGGGGGGACTCCAAGTAGGCAGTCCTACGAGCAGTACTTC. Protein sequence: CASSGGGTPSRQSYEQYF.

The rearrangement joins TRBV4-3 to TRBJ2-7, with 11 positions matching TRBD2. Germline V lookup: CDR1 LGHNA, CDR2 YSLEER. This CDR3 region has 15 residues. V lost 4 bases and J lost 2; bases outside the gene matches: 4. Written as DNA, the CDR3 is TGCGCCAGCAGCCGCGGGACTAGCGGAACCTACGAGCAGTACTTC. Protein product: CASSRGTSGTYEQYF.

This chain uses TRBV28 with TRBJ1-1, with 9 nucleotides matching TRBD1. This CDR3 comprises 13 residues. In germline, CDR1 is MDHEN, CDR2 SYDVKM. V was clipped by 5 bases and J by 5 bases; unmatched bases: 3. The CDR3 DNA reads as TGTGCCAGCAGTCGGGACAGGGCGACTGAAGCTTTCTTT. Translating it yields CASSRDRATEAFF.

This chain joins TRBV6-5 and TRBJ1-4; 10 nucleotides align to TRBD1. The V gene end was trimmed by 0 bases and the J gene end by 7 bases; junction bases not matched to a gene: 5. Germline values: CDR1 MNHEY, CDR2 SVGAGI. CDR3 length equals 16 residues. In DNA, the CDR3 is TGTGCCAGCAGTTACTCTCTGGGACAGGGGAGTGAAAAACTGTTTTTT. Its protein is CASSYSLGQGSEKLFF.